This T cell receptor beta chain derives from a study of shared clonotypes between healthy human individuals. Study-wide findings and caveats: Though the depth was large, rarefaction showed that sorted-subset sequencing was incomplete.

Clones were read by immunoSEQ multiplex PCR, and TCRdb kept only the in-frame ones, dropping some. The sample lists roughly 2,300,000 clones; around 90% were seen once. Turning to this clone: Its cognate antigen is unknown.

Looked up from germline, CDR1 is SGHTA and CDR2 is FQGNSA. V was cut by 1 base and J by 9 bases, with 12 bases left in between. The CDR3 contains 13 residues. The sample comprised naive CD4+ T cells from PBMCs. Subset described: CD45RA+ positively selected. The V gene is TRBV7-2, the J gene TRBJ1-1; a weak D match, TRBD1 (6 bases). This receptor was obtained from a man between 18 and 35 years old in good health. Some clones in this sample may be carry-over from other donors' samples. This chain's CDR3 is CASSLDSGGKAFF. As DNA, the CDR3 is TGTGCCAGCAGCTTAGACTCGGGGGGCAAAGCTTTCTTT.